This entry describes one T cell receptor beta chain. Antigen specificity is unknown. This record belongs to a study of T cell repertoires in cytomegalovirus infection. The overall study: Recently described HLA-C-restricted plus well-studied HLA-B-restricted CMV epitopes were used.

TCRdb reanalysed the reads using MiXCR and keeps one entry per CDR3 protein. The table lists about 360,000 distinct CDR3 sequences, just under 35% of them singletons. From germline, CDR1 is SGHVS and CDR2 FNYEAQ. The germline V and J ends were trimmed by 7 bases and 6 bases, with 10 bases remaining between them. This CDR3 is built from 12 residues. The source material was cultured PBMCs, sampled from culture after CMV antigen stimulation. The rearrangement links TRBV7-6 to TRBJ1-3; no definite D call. The source of this sequence is a human donor in good health (CMV status not recorded). Some clones in this sample may be carry-over from other donors' samples. The CDR3 reads CASTPSSNTIYF. The DNA for the CDR3 is TGTGCCAGCACGCCTAGCTCAAACACCATATATTTT.